A single sample is the source of the 9 T cell receptor beta chains below, sequenced in a study of OX40 agonist ivuxolimab in advanced cancers. Using immunoSEQ multiplex PCR, the repertoire was profiled, and TCRdb retains in-frame clones only, with some absent. This table has about 61,000 clones, 82% appearing once. Sequenced here: CD4+ or CD8+ T cells sorted from blood, sampled in a trial of the OX40 agonist ivuxolimab. The receptors were gathered from an adult with an advanced solid tumor such as melanoma, head and neck, liver or kidney cancer.

The rearrangement joins TRBV7-2 to TRBJ2-2; possible D gene TRBD1, 5 bases. V lost 6 bases, J lost 7 bases, and 18 bases lay in between. CDR1 SGHTA and CDR2 FQGNSA come from the germline V gene. The CDR3 consists of 15 residues. CDR3 sequence reads: CASSFGPAQGGELFF. CDR3 nucleotide sequence: TGTGCCAGCAGTTTCGGACCAGCCCAGGGCGGGGAGCTGTTTTTT.

The chain combines TRBV28 with TRBJ1-5, with 9 bases lining up with TRBD1. Germline CDR1 is MDHEN and CDR2 is SYDVKM. The trim removed 8 bases at V and 6 bases at J, leaving 11 bases unmatched. The CDR3 consists of 15 residues. The CDR3 here is CASAPGQGQAQPQHF. CDR3 sequence (DNA): TGTGCCAGCGCTCCGGGACAGGGACAGGCTCAGCCCCAGCATTTT. Full variable domain (missing parts from reference TRBV28 and TRBJ1-5): DVKVTQSSRYLVKRTGEKVFLECVQDMDHENMFWYRQDPGLGLRLIYFSYDVKMKEKGDIPEGYSVSREKKERFSLILESASTNQTSMYLCASAPGQGQAQPQHFGDGTRLSIL.

This clone is a singleton in its sample. This chain links TRBV1 with TRBJ2-1. TRBV1 is a listed pseudogene. The CDR3 is 16 residues long. The CDR3 bases are TGCACCAGCAGCCAAGAGGGCGCTAGCTCCTACAATGAGCAGTTCTTC. Residues: CTSSQEGASSYNEQFF.

The DNA of the CDR3 is TGCAGCGTTGGAGGACAGGGGTACACAGATACGCAGTATTTT. It encodes CSVGGQGYTDTQYF. The chain recombines TRBV29-1 with TRBJ2-3; TRBD1 matches 9 bases. After removal of 4 bases from V and 2 bases from J, the junction contained 4 bases not matched to a gene. The germline gives CDR1 SQVTM, CDR2 ANQGSEA. This CDR3 spans 14 amino acids.

The genes are TRBV11-2 and TRBJ2-1; no firm D call. Germline V gene sequence: CDR1 SGHAT, CDR2 FQNNGV. V shed 5 bases and J shed 0 bases, with 17 bases lying between them. The CDR3 is 17 residues long. CDR3 DNA: TGTGCCAGCAGCCCCACCCCCCAAGCTGGCTCCTACAATGAGCAGTTCTTC. Encoded protein: CASSPTPQAGSYNEQFF.

V gene TRBV7-9 combines with J gene TRBJ1-2; the match to TRBD1 covers 9 bases. Germline loops: CDR1 SEHNR, CDR2 FQNEAQ (reference sequence). The length of the CDR3 is 14 residues. The V segment lost 4 bases and the J segment 5 bases; nucleotides outside the gene matches: 5. CDR3: CASSSTGGRYGYTF. The CDR3 DNA reads as TGTGCCAGCAGCTCAACAGGGGGCCGGTATGGCTACACCTTC.

This CDR3 is CASSLTSGGYAYEQYF. CDR3 nucleotides: TGTGCCAGCAGCCTAACTAGCGGGGGGTACGCCTACGAGCAGTACTTC. This chain connects TRBV28 to TRBJ2-7; 12 nucleotides align to TRBD2. V trimming: 6 bases; J trimming: 2 bases; junction bases outside the gene matches: 8. The CDR3 extends over 16 amino acids. The germline V gene encodes CDR1 MDHEN and CDR2 SYDVKM.

The chain recombines TRBV10-2 with TRBJ2-3; 9 bases agree with TRBD2. The J segment lost 0 bases and the V segment lost 4 bases, leaving 5 bases of the junction unmatched. There are 16 residues in the CDR3. Per germline, CDR1 WSHSY and CDR2 SAAADI. The CDR3, as DNA: TGCGCCAGCAGTGGGTACACTAGCGGGAGCACAGATACGCAGTATTTT. Its translation: CASSGYTSGSTDTQYF.

This chain joins TRBV7-7 and TRBJ2-1; the D gene is possibly TRBD2 (5 bases). In germline, CDR1 is SSHAT, CDR2 FNYEAQ (reference sequence). The CDR3 is 14 amino acids. V was cut by 3 bases and J by 5 bases, with 11 bases left in between. The CDR3 reads CASSFTSGDNEQFF. Here the CDR3 DNA reads TGTGCCAGCAGCTTCACTAGTGGTGACAATGAGCAGTTCTTC.